The 6 T cell receptor beta chains presented below share a single source sample, sequenced in a study of T cells in localized non-small cell lung cancer. Assay: immunoSEQ multiplex PCR; the TCRdb copy retains only in-frame clones and omits some. The table includes about 17,000 clones, about four fifths detected once. The material sequenced was peripheral blood, taken before any cancer treatment. The source of these receptors is a male donor at least 60 years old with stage III lung adenocarcinoma.

This clone came up a few times. V and J are TRBV7-2 and TRBJ1-4; no firm D call. With 1 base removed from V and 2 bases from J, the gap between germline ends came to 2 bases. This CDR3 has 13 residues. Per germline, CDR1 SGHTA and CDR2 FQGNSA. In DNA, the CDR3 is TGTGCCAGCAGCTTAGGTACTAATGAAAAACTGTTTTTT. Translating gives CASSLGTNEKLFF.

This chain connects TRBV5-6 to TRBJ1-6; TRBD1 might be the D (5 bases). Germline assignment: CDR1 SGHDT and CDR2 YYEEEE. V gave up 5 bases and J gave up 12 bases, with 18 bases separating them. This CDR3 is built from 14 residues. This CDR3 is CASRYGTAQGPLHF. CDR3 coding DNA: TGTGCCAGCAGGTACGGGACGGCCCAGGGACCCCTCCACTTT.

The chain combines TRBV5-6 with TRBJ1-2; D is unresolved. Between the trimmed V and J ends, which lost 3 bases and 8 bases, there was a span of 11 bases. The germline V gene encodes CDR1 SGHDT and CDR2 YYEEEE. The CDR3 has 12 residues. The CDR3 sequence is CASSYLAVGYTF. For the CDR3, the DNA is TGTGCCAGCAGCTATCTGGCTGTCGGCTACACCTTC.

The rearrangement uses TRBV5-6 and TRBJ2-5; 11 positions agree with TRBD1. The CDR3 covers 16 residues. Looked up from germline, CDR1 is SGHDT and CDR2 is YYEEEE. V shed 3 bases and J 5 bases; nucleotides not matched to a gene: 9. The CDR3: CASSSGQGDFGETQYF. For the CDR3, the DNA is TGTGCCAGCAGCTCGGGACAGGGGGACTTCGGGGAGACCCAGTACTTC.

V and J are TRBV27 and TRBJ2-7; 8 nucleotides match TRBD1. Germline V gene data show CDR1 as MNHEY and CDR2 as SMNVEV (reference sequence). J lost 3 bases, V lost 4 bases, and 2 bases had no gene match. The CDR3 spans 13 residues. The CDR3 region has the DNA TGTGCCAGCAGTTGGACAGGGAGCTACGAGCAGTACTTC. Protein product: CASSWTGSYEQYF.

This clone was seen only a few times. This chain connects TRBV6-5 to TRBJ2-7; D may be TRBD2 (7 bases). V lost 2 bases, J lost 4 bases, and 18 bases lay in between. The length of the CDR3 is 16 residues. CDR1 and CDR2 from the germline V gene are MNHEY and SVGAGI. CDR3 residues: CASSYGGAEMGYEQYF. DNA for the CDR3: TGTGCCAGCAGTTACGGGGGGGCGGAAATGGGGTACGAGCAGTACTTC.